This T cell receptor (beta chain) was recorded in a study of blood T cell repertoires in COVID-19. About the study: Samples taken during acute and convalescent COVID-19 were collected in the United States, Italy and Spain. The cDNA or gDNA used as material had been derived from T cells, B-cell-depleted T cells, or PBMCs.

In the source study's methods: Nucleated cell counts were estimated from reference gene primer amplification. This table comes from immunoSEQ multiplex PCR, and its TCRdb copy is limited to in-frame clones, with some not included. Clone size and the V and J calls come from that table; the DNA yielded D and trimming. The data contain just over 95,000 clones, around 81% of them singletons. The CDR3 length is 16 residues. V shed 4 bases, J shed 1 base, and the junction held 5 bases outside the gene matches. CDR1 is SGHNT, CDR2 YYREEE, per germline (reference sequence). V and J are TRBV5-4 and TRBJ2-5; TRBD2 matches at 12 bases. Sequencing input: peripheral blood. The TCR originated in a man aged 55 to 69 with acute or convalescent COVID-19. For the CDR3, the DNA is TGTGCCAGCAGCAACGGACTAGCGGGGATCCAAGAGACCCAGTACTTC. Its translation is CASSNGLAGIQETQYF.